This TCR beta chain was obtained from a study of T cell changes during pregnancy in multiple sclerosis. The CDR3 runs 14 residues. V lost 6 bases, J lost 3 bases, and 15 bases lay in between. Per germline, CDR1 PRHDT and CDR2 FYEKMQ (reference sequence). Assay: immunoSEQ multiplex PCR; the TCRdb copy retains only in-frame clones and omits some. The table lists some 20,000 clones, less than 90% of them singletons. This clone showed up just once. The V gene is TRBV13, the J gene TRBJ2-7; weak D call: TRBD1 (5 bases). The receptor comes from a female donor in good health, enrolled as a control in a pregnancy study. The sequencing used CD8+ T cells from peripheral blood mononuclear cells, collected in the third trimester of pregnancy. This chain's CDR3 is CASSSGPRNYEQYF. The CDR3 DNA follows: TGTGCCAGCAGTTCAGGGCCAAGAAACTACGAGCAGTACTTC.